This T cell receptor (beta chain) was sequenced in a study of siplizumab effects on memory and regulatory T cells. Points from the study as a whole: Proliferating Tregs in siplizumab cultures were never verified as suppressive. Memory cells seemed less diverse than naive T cells, which also seemed major contributors to the alloresponse.

Concerning this clone itself: Its antigen is as yet unknown.

Trimming removed 4 bases from V and 5 bases from J, with 10 bases in between. The CDR3 consists of 13 residues. From germline, CDR1 is SGHRS and CDR2 YFSETQ. Clones were sequenced by immunoSEQ multiplex PCR, and TCRdb holds only the in-frame ones, with some missing. In the table there are about 87,000 clones, about nine tenths of which are singletons. V and J are TRBV5-1 and TRBJ1-5; possible D gene TRBD1, 5 bases. The sequenced material came from CD4+ T cells sorted from blood. This TCR derives from a human donor in good health. Written as DNA, the CDR3 is TGCGCCAGCAGCCGGGACGGTGATCAGCCCCAGCATTTT. It encodes CASSRDGDQPQHF.